What follows are 22 T cell receptor beta chains derived from one specimen sequenced in a study of cytomegalovirus exposure and HLA in healthy donors. The PCR had 60 Vbeta and 13 Jbeta primers. TCRdb's table, derived via immunoSEQ multiplex PCR, lists solely in-frame clones and lacks some. The sample lists 130,000 to 150,000 clones, about three quarters occurring once. Sequenced material: PBMCs. The origin of the receptors is a man between 40 and 49 years old in good health and CMV-seropositive.

V gene TRBV7-3 combines with J gene TRBJ1-2; 7 nucleotides align to TRBD1. Germline loops: CDR1 SGHTA, CDR2 FQGTGA. The CDR3 loop spans 14 amino acids. V gave up 5 bases and J gave up 0 bases; unmatched junction bases: 3. DNA of the CDR3: TGTGCCAGCAGCCCGGGACAGCCTAACTATGGCTACACCTTC. Translating gives CASSPGQPNYGYTF. Variable domain in full (rest from reference TRBV7-3 and TRBJ1-2): GAGVSQTPSNKVTEKGKYVELRCDPISGHTALYWYRQSLGQGPEFLIYFQGTGAADDSGLPNDRFFAVRPEGSVSTLKIQRTERGDSAVYLCASSPGQPNYGYTFGSGTRLTVV.

V and J are TRBV30 and TRBJ2-2; TRBD2 aligns across 8 bases. The germline CDR1 and CDR2 sequences are GTSNPN and SVGIG (reference sequence). The CDR3 extends over 14 amino acids. Written as DNA, the CDR3 is TGTGCATGTAACTCGGGACTAGTGGTCGGGGAGCTGTTTTTT. It encodes CACNSGLVVGELFF.

The chain uses TRBV4-1 and TRBJ1-5, with D possibly being TRBD1 (5 bases). V lost 2 bases and J 5 bases, leaving 7 bases between the germline ends. The CDR3 consists of 13 residues. CDR1 MGHRA and CDR2 YSYEKL come from the germline V gene. The CDR3 nucleotides read TGCGCCAGCAGCCAACAAGGGGATCAGCCCCAGCATTTT. Amino acids: CASSQQGDQPQHF.

This clone was detected once. V usage is TRBV27 and J usage is TRBJ2-7; 8 bases map to TRBD1. J lost 3 bases, V lost 8 bases, and 6 bases had no gene match. This CDR3 contains 13 residues. Germline CDR1 reads MNHEY; CDR2 reads SMNVEV (reference sequence). The chain's CDR3 is CASWRTGIYEQYF. The CDR3 DNA sequence: TGTGCCAGCTGGAGGACAGGGATCTACGAGCAGTACTTC.

The J gene is TRBJ1-2, the V gene TRBV6-5, with 9 positions matching TRBD1. Germline assignment: CDR1 MNHEY and CDR2 SVGAGI. The trim removed 5 bases at V and 5 bases at J, leaving 3 bases unmatched. This CDR3 has 13 residues. CDR3: CASSGQGRYGYTF. The CDR3 DNA follows: TGTGCCAGCAGTGGACAGGGGAGATATGGCTACACCTTC.

V is TRBV6-1 and J is TRBJ2-1; no reliable D call. Germline CDR1 reads MNHNS; CDR2 reads SASEGT. V was clipped by 2 bases and J by 6 bases, with 5 bases between them. CDR3 size: 12 residues. Here the CDR3 reads CASSEQFNEQFF. The DNA of the CDR3 is TGTGCCAGCAGTGAACAGTTCAATGAGCAGTTCTTC.

J is TRBJ1-1 and V is TRBV10-2; D may be TRBD1 (6 bases). CDR1 WSHSY and CDR2 SAAADI come from the germline V gene. The V gene lost 4 bases and the J gene lost 1 base, with 10 bases spanning the gap. The CDR3 runs to 14 residues. CDR3 in amino acids: CASSGTGQNTEAFF. In DNA, the CDR3 is TGCGCCAGCAGTGGGACGGGACAGAACACTGAAGCTTTCTTT.

This clone was seen once. The rearrangement uses TRBV19 and TRBJ2-3; D not certain. This CDR3 contains 13 residues. CDR1 is LNHDA, CDR2 SQIVND, per germline (reference sequence). V lost 6 bases and J 1 base, leaving 8 bases between the germline ends. The DNA for the CDR3 is TGTGCCAGTAGCAGATACCGCACAGATACGCAGTATTTT. It yields the protein CASSRYRTDTQYF. Combining the CDR3 with reference TRBV19 and TRBJ2-3 gives the whole variable domain DGGITQSPKYLFRKEGQNVTLSCEQNLNHDAMYWYRQDPGQGLRLIYYSQIVNDFQKGDIAEGYSVSREKKESFPLTVTSAQKNPTAFYLCASSRYRTDTQYFGPGTRLTVL.

The rearrangement joins TRBV10-1 to TRBJ2-7; D unresolved. The CDR3 contains 12 residues. Germline CDR1 and CDR2: WNHNN and SYGVQD (reference sequence). Trimming shortened V by 6 bases and J by 3 bases, and 9 bases separated the two germline ends. This CDR3 reads CASRRHNYEQYF. CDR3 coding DNA: TGCGCCAGCAGGCGACACAACTACGAGCAGTACTTC.

The V call is TRBV28, the J call TRBJ2-1; 8 bases fit TRBD2. This CDR3 has 15 amino acids. J gave up 9 bases and V 3 bases, and 10 bases lay outside the gene matches. Germline assignment: CDR1 MDHEN and CDR2 SYDVKM. The CDR3 nucleotides are TGTGCCAGCAGTTTTCCCGGGAGGGCCTCCGGTGAGCAGTTCTTC. Amino acids: CASSFPGRASGEQFF.

This clone turned up a few times. Here the CDR3 reads CASSLNVGLAAYEQYF. The CDR3 DNA sequence: TGCGCCAGCAGCCTCAACGTTGGACTAGCGGCCTACGAGCAGTACTTC. The rearrangement joins TRBV4-1 to TRBJ2-7; TRBD2 aligns across 10 bases. The V gene's germline CDR1 is MGHRA and CDR2 YSYEKL. V gave up 4 bases and J gave up 2 bases; unmatched junction bases: 8. The length of the CDR3 is 16 residues.

The chain links TRBV2 to TRBJ1-1; D might be TRBD1 (6 bases). The V end lost 4 bases, the J end lost 5 bases, and 14 bases lay between the germline ends. This CDR3 is 14 amino acids long. Germline lookup yields CDR1 SNHLY and CDR2 FYNNEI. The CDR3 spells CASSADSIYTEAFF. The CDR3 region has the DNA TGTGCCAGCAGTGCGGACAGCATCTATACTGAAGCTTTCTTT.

CDR3 amino acids: CASSQTGGYGYTF. The CDR3 nucleotides are TGTGCCAGCAGTCAGACAGGGGGATATGGCTACACCTTC. The rearrangement joins TRBV5-4 to TRBJ1-2, with TRBD1 identical over 9 bases. CDR1 SGHNT and CDR2 YYREEE come from the germline V gene (reference sequence). The CDR3 has 13 amino acids. V trimming: 5 bases; J trimming: 5 bases; junction bases outside the gene matches: 4.

This clone was counted only a few times. V gene TRBV21-1 combines with J gene TRBJ2-3; TRBD2 is the table's D call, not checked against the DNA. TRBV21-1 is shown as a pseudogene. This CDR3 has 18 residues. CDR3 coding DNA: TGTGCCAGCAGCAAAAAGGTTTCCGGGACTAGTATGAGAGATACGCAGTATTTT. Its translation: CASSKKVSGTSMRDTQYF.

V gene TRBV27 combines with J gene TRBJ2-4; D is possibly TRBD2 (5 bases). The CDR3 is 13 residues long. Trimming removed 4 bases at V and 4 bases at J, with 8 bases between. Looked up from germline, CDR1 is MNHEY and CDR2 is SMNVEV (reference sequence). CDR3 protein: CASSSGGKNIQYF. In DNA, the CDR3 is TGTGCCAGCAGTTCAGGCGGGAAAAACATTCAGTACTTC.

The chain has TRBV5-1 and TRBJ2-3; no firm D call. Germline CDR1 and CDR2: SGHRS and YFSETQ. V was pared by 0 bases and J by 1 base, with 6 bases between. This CDR3 contains 14 residues. CDR3 in DNA: TGCGCCAGCAGCTTGGATGCGGGCACAGATACGCAGTATTTT. Translating gives CASSLDAGTDTQYF.

The chain links TRBV9 to TRBJ2-1; D gene uncertain. CDR1 and CDR2 (germline): SGDLS, YYNGEE. The CDR3 has 13 residues. The ends were cut back, 3 bases at V and 5 bases at J, with 9 bases in the middle. CDR3 loop: CASSGFLNNEQFF. For the CDR3, the DNA is TGTGCCAGCAGCGGCTTCCTAAACAATGAGCAGTTCTTC.

The chain employs TRBV6-5 and TRBJ1-2, with 8 positions matching TRBD1. The germline gives CDR1 MNHEY, CDR2 SVGAGI. This CDR3 is built from 14 residues. Trimming at V came to 10 bases and at J to 6 bases, leaving 13 bases not matched to a gene. The CDR3 sequence: CATGARDRRDGYTF. The CDR3 DNA sequence: TGTGCCACCGGCGCCCGGGACAGGAGGGATGGCTACACCTTC.

The chain is built from TRBV10-3 and TRBJ2-7; D might be TRBD1 (6 bases). The CDR3 runs 15 residues. Per the germline V gene, CDR1 is ENHRY and CDR2 is SYGVKD. V lost 8 bases to trimming and J lost 0 bases, with 17 bases between them. The CDR3 is CAISQGGRSSYEQYF. In DNA form, the CDR3 reads TGTGCCATCTCTCAAGGGGGACGGAGCTCCTACGAGCAGTACTTC.

This clone showed up just a few times. The rearrangement joins TRBV7-2 to TRBJ1-5; D ambiguous. The CDR3 sequence is 14 residues long. Trimming took 1 base from V and 6 from J, leaving 10 bases between them. In germline, CDR1 is SGHTA, CDR2 FQGNSA. For the CDR3, the DNA is TGTGCCAGCAGCTTAGTCGGGGTGGGTCAGCCCCAGCATTTT. Translating gives CASSLVGVGQPQHF.

This chain uses TRBV7-2 with TRBJ1-1; tentative D call: TRBD1 (6 bases). The CDR3 loop spans 14 amino acids. The ends were cut back, 5 bases at V and 2 bases at J, with 12 bases in the middle. Looked up from germline, CDR1 is SGHTA and CDR2 is FQGNSA. The chain's CDR3 is CASSRQGLNTEAFF. The CDR3 coding sequence is TGTGCCAGCAGCCGTCAGGGGCTCAACACTGAAGCTTTCTTT.

J is TRBJ2-7 and V is TRBV7-3; D is unresolved. Trimming took off 7 bases at V and 3 bases at J, with 19 bases between the two ends. CDR1 is SGHTA, CDR2 FQGTGA, per germline. This CDR3 contains 15 residues. CDR3 sequence (DNA): TGTGCCAGCACCATACGGGTTCTTGCTTTCTACGAGCAGTACTTC. This translates into CASTIRVLAFYEQYF.